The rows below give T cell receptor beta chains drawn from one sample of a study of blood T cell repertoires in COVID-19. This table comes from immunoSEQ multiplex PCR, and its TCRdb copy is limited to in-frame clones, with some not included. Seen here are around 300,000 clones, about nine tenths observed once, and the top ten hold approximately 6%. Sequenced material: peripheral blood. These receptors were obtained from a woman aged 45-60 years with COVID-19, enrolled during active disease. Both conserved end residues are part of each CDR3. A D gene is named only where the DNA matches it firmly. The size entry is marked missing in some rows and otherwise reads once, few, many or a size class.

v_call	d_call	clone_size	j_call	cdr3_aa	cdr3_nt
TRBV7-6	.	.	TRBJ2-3	CASSSQGSTSTDTQYF	TGTGCCAGCAGCTCACAGGGATCAACTAGCACAGATACGCAGTATTTT
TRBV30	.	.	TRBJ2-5	CAWSLDLTQETQYF	TGTGCCTGGAGTCTTGACTTAACCCAAGAGACCCAGTACTTC
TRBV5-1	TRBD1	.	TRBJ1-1	CASSADRVGDTEAFF	TGCGCCAGCAGCGCAGACAGGGTGGGGGACACTGAAGCTTTCTTT
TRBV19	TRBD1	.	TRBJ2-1	CASSDRGGEQFF	TGTGCCAGTAGTGACAGGGGTGGTGAGCAGTTCTTC
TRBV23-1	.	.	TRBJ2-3	CASSQRPAEGTDTQYF	TGCGCCAGCAGTCAACGTCCAGCGGAGGGCACAGATACGCAGTATTTT
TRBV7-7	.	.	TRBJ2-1	CASSSAGGNPGGQFF	TGTGCTAGCAGTTCCGCGGGCGGGAATCCAGGTGGGCAGTTCTTC
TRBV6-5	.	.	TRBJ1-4	CASSYGQGNEKLFF	TGTGCCAGCAGTTACGGGCAGGGTAATGAAAAACTGTTTTTT
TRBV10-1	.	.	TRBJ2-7	CASSESMGALMPEQYF	TGCGCCAGCAGTGAGTCCATGGGGGCTCTGATGCCCGAGCAGTACTTC
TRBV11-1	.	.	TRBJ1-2	CASTQYRDRGYTF	TGTGCCAGCACCCAATACAGGGATCGTGGCTACACCTTC
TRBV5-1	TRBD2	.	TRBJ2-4	CASSLWLAGTKNIQYF	TGCGCCAGCAGCTTGTGGCTAGCGGGAACCAAAAACATTCAGTACTTC
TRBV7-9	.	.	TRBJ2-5	CASSLDRGGLAAQYF	TGTGCCAGCAGCTTAGACAGGGGGGGATTAGCAGCCCAGTACTTC
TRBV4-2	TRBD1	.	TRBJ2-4	CASSQVGQGFLAKNIQYF	TGTGCCAGCAGCCAAGTGGGACAGGGTTTTCTAGCCAAAAACATTCAGTACTTC
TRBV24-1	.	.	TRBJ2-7	CATSGLTGGLGYEQYF	TGTGCCACCAGTGGTCTCACCGGAGGGCTGGGCTACGAGCAGTACTTC
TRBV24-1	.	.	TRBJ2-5	CATSDLGVRRQETQYF	TGTGCCACCAGTGACTTAGGGGTACGGCGACAAGAGACCCAGTACTTC
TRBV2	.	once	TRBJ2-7	CASSDPLPPGHHPHSFYEQYF	TGTGCCAGCAGCGATCCTTTGCCTCCGGGACACCACCCACACTCCTTCTACGAGCAGTACTTC
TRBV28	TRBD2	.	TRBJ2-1	CASNAAGLFEQFF	TGTGCCAGCAACGCAGCGGGATTATTTGAGCAGTTCTTC
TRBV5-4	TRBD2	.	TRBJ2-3	CASSKRLAVGTDTQYF	TGTGCCAGCAGCAAACGACTAGCTGTTGGCACAGATACGCAGTATTTT
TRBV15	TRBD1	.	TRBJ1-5	CATSREHRDRGPNQPQHF	TGTGCCACCAGCAGAGAACACCGGGACAGGGGCCCCAATCAGCCCCAGCATTTT
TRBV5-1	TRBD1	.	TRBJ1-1	CASSLLGQQNTEAFF	TGCGCCAGCAGCTTGCTGGGACAGCAGAACACTGAAGCTTTCTTT
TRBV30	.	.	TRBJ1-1	CAWSTNGNTEAFF	TGTGCCTGGAGTACGAACGGGAACACTGAAGCTTTCTTT
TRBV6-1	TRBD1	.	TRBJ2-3	CASSEAGGGDRANTDTQYF	TGTGCCAGCAGTGAAGCGGGAGGAGGGGACAGGGCAAACACAGATACGCAGTATTTT
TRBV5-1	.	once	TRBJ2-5	CASSFGGGETQYF	TGCGCCAGCAGCTTCGGGGGTGGAGAGACCCAGTACTTC
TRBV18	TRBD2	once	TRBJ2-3	CASSEPAGPTDTQYF	TGTGCCAGCTCGGAACCAGCGGGGCCCACAGATACGCAGTATTTT
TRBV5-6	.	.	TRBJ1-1	CASSVQGREHTEAFF	TGTGCCAGCAGCGTTCAGGGGCGCGAACACACTGAAGCTTTCTTT
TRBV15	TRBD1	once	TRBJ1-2	CATSRERTGDYGYTF	TGTGCCACCAGCAGAGAGAGGACAGGGGACTATGGCTACACCTTC
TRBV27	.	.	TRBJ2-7	CASSYGGSGAEQYF	TGTGCCAGCAGTTATGGTGGCAGCGGAGCGGAGCAGTACTTC
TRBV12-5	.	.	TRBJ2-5	CASGLVDPVQTQYF	TGTGCTAGTGGTTTGGTAGATCCGGTCCAGACCCAGTACTTC
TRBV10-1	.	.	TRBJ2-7	CASSENPTYEQYF	TGCGCCAGCAGTGAAAACCCTACCTACGAGCAGTACTTC
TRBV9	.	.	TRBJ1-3	CASSPRQAFGNTIYF	TGTGCCAGCAGCCCGAGACAGGCTTTCGGAAACACCATATATTTT
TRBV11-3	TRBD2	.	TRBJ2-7	CASSLSGGYEQYF	TGTGCCAGCAGCTTATCCGGGGGGTACGAGCAGTACTTC
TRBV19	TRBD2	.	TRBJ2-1	CASSIFSGRSLYNEQFF	TGTGCCAGTAGTATTTTTAGCGGGAGGTCTTTGTACAATGAGCAGTTCTTC
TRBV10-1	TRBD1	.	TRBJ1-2	CASTPDRDNYGYTF	TGCGCCAGCACCCCGGACAGGGATAACTATGGCTACACCTTC
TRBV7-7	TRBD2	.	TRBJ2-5	CASSLGGLAGVHETQYF	TGTGCTAGCAGCTTAGGGGGACTAGCGGGAGTACACGAGACCCAGTACTTC
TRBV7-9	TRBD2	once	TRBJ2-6	CASSFNRGVAGRPVLTF	TGTGCCAGCAGCTTTAACCGGGGGGTGGCAGGGCGCCCCGTCCTGACTTTC
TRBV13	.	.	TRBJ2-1	CASSQPFTMGQTYNEQFF	TGTGCCAGCAGCCAGCCTTTTACGATGGGACAAACCTACAATGAGCAGTTCTTC
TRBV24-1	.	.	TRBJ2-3	CATSATGSTDTQYF	TGTGCCACCAGTGCTACGGGAAGCACAGATACGCAGTATTTT
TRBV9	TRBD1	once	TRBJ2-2	CASSGTGTEKTGELFF	TGTGCCAGCAGCGGAACTGGGACAGAGAAGACCGGGGAGCTGTTTTTT
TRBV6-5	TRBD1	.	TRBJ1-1	CASSGQGIMNTEAFF	TGTGCCAGCTCGGGACAGGGTATAATGAACACTGAAGCTTTCTTT